This T cell receptor (beta chain) stems from a study of early T cells in non-severe SARS-CoV-2 infection. Attachment of unique molecular identifiers to individual cDNA molecules was performed. TCRdb processed the 5' RACE reads anew with MiXCR; each CDR3 protein has one entry. This repertoire shows about 22,000 distinct CDR3 sequences, under 4.5% found once; its top ten account for roughly 1.5%. This clonotype was detected many times. The CDR3 is made up of 21 amino acids. V was clipped by 2 bases and J by 0 bases, with 28 bases between them. Germline values: CDR1 WNHNN, CDR2 SYGVQD (reference sequence).

The receptor's source is an adult who was a healthcare worker with PCR-confirmed SARS-CoV-2 infection or an uninfected control (not recorded which). Sequencing was done on a sample of whole blood. The chain combines TRBV10-1 with TRBJ1-1; TRBD1 might be the D (5 bases). CDR3 DNA sequence: TGCGCCAGCAGTGAGAACGGGACCCCCCGGTTCGTGGGGACGATGAACACTGAAGCTTTCTTT. Amino acids: CASSENGTPRFVGTMNTEAFF.